What follows is one T cell receptor beta chain and its context. Its antigen is still unknown. This entry is derived from a study of T cell repertoires in cytomegalovirus infection. TCRdb analysed the reads with MiXCR anew, one entry per CDR3 protein. This table has about 900,000 distinct CDR3 sequences, approximately 30% appearing once. This TCR came from a human donor in good health (CMV status not recorded). Some clones in this sample may be carry-over from other donors' samples. The sample was cultured CD8+ T cells from PBMCs, taken from culture after CMV antigen stimulation.

CDR3 sequence (DNA): TGTGCCAGCAGTCCCATATTCCGTGGGGGGGAAGACTACAATGAGCAGTTCTTC. It translates to CASSPIFRGGEDYNEQFF. This chain joins TRBV6-2 or TRBV6-3 and TRBJ2-1; 7 nucleotides match TRBD2. The germline CDR1 and CDR2 sequences are MNHEY and SVGEGT. The length of the CDR3 is 18 residues. The J segment lost 3 bases and the V segment lost 5 bases, leaving 16 bases of the junction unmatched.